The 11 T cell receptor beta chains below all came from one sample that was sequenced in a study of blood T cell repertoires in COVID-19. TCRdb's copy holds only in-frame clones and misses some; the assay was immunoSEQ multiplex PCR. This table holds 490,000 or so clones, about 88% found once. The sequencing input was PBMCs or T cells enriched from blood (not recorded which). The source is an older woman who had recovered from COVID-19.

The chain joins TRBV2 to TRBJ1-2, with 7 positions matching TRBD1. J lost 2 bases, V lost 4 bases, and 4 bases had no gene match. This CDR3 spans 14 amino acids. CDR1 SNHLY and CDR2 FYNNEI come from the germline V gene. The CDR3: CASSGATGNYGYTF. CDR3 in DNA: TGTGCCAGCAGTGGGGCGACAGGGAACTATGGCTACACCTTC.

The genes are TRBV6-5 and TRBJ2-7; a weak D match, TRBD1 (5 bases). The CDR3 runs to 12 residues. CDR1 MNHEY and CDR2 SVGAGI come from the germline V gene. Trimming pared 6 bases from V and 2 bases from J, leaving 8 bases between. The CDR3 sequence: CASRDITYEQYV. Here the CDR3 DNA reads TGTGCCAGCAGGGACATTACCTACGAGCAGTACGTC.

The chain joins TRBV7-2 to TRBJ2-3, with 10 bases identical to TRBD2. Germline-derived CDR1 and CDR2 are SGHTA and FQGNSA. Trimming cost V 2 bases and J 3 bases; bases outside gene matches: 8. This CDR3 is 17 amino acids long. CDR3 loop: CASSLRATSGVTDTQYF. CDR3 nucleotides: TGTGCCAGCAGCTTAAGGGCTACTAGCGGGGTTACAGATACGCAGTATTTT.

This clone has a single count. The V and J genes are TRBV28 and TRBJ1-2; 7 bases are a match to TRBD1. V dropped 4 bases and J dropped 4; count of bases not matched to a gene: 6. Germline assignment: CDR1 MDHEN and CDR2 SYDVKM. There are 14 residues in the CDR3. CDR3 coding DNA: TGTGCCAGCAGTTCAGGGGGGTCTTCCTATGGCTACACCTTC. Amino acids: CASSSGGSSYGYTF.

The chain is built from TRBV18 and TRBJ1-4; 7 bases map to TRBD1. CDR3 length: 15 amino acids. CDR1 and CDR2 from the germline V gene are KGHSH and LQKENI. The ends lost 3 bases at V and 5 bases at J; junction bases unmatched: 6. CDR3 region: CASSPTGSGNEKLFF. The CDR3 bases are TGTGCCAGCTCACCGACAGGGTCGGGGAATGAAAAACTGTTTTTT.

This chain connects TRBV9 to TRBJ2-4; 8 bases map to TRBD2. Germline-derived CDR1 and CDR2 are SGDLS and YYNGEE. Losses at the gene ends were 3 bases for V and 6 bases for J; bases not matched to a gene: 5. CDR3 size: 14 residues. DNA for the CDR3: TGTGCCAGCAGCGCGGGGGGGCCCCTAAACATTCAGTACTTC. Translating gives CASSAGGPLNIQYF.

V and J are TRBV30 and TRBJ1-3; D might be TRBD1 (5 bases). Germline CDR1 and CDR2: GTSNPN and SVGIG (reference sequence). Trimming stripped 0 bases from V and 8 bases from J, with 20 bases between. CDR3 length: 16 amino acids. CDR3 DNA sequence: TGTGCCTGGAGTGTACTTCTTTCTCGGGGGTCAGACACCATATATTTT. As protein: CAWSVLLSRGSDTIYF.

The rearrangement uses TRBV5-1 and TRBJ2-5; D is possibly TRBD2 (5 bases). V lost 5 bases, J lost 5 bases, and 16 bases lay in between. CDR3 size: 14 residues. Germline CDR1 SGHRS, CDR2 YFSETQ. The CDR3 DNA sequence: TGCGCCAGCAGTTTCGGGAACTTCGGGGAGACCCAGTACTTC. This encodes CASSFGNFGETQYF.

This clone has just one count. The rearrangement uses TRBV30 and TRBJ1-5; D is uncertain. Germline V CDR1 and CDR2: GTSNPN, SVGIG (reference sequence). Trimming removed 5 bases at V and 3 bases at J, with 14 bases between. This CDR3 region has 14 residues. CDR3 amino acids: CAWRRRTVNQPQHF. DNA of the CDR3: TGTGCCTGGCGAAGGAGAACGGTCAATCAGCCCCAGCATTTT.

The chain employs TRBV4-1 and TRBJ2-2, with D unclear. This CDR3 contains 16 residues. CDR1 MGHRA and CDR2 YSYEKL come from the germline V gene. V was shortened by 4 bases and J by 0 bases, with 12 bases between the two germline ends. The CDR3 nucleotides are TGCGCCAGCAGCCCAGCCGACACCCCGAACACCGGGGAGCTGTTTTTT. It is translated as CASSPADTPNTGELFF.

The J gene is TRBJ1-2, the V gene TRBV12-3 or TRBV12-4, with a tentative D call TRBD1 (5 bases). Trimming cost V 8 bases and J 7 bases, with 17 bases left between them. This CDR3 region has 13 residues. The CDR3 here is CASFGAGRGGYTF. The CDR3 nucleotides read TGTGCCAGCTTTGGCGCGGGGCGTGGTGGCTACACCTTC.